Below, 4 T cell receptor beta chains from the same sample are listed, as sequenced in a study of PD-1 blockade in classical Hodgkin lymphoma. Time point meaning: newly diagnosed, previously untreated cHL patient sample. Sequencing used immunoSEQ multiplex PCR; TCRdb keeps in-frame clones, though not all of them. The sample includes about 47,000 clones, about nine tenths seen only once; the top ten take 4.5% to 6%. Sequenced material: peripheral blood mononuclear cells (PBMCs). The receptors derive from a human donor with classical Hodgkin lymphoma.

The CDR3 coding sequence is TGTGCCAGCAGCTTAGAGCTCAGCGGGAGGGGCGGTGAGCAGTTCTTC. This sequence encodes CASSLELSGRGGEQFF. V usage is TRBV7-8 and J usage is TRBJ2-1; TRBD2 agrees at 10 bases. This CDR3 is built from 16 residues. Germline V CDR1 and CDR2: SGHVS, FQNEAQ. Losses at the gene ends were 1 base for V and 9 bases for J; bases not matched to a gene: 9.

V usage is TRBV6-5 and J usage is TRBJ2-3; a weak D match, TRBD2 (6 bases). The CDR3 consists of 13 residues. The V end lost 6 bases, the J end lost 2 bases, and 9 bases lay between the germline ends. Germline lookup yields CDR1 MNHEY and CDR2 SVGAGI. CDR3 in DNA: TGTGCCAGCAGGGGCGGGAACACAGATACGCAGTATTTT. Translation gives CASRGGNTDTQYF.

V and J are TRBV14 and TRBJ2-5; the match to TRBD2 covers 11 bases. Germline loops: CDR1 SGHDN, CDR2 FVKESK. The CDR3 is 18 amino acids. V trimming: 1 base; J trimming: 1 base; junction bases outside the gene matches: 8. Written as DNA, the CDR3 is TGTGCCAGCAGCCAAGGTTGGACTAGCGGGTCAACCCAAGAGACCCAGTACTTC. It specifies CASSQGWTSGSTQETQYF.

CDR3: CASSSTGTGQETQYF. The CDR3 coding sequence is TGTGCCAGCAGCTCCACCGGGACAGGGCAAGAGACCCAGTACTTC. The V gene is TRBV7-3, the J gene TRBJ2-5; TRBD1 matches at 9 bases. After removal of 4 bases from V and 2 bases from J, the junction contained 5 bases not matched to a gene. The CDR3 covers 15 residues. Germline CDR1 reads SGHTA; CDR2 reads FQGTGA.